This T cell receptor (beta chain) was sequenced during a study of cytomegalovirus exposure and HLA in healthy donors (dated by TCRdb to the late 2010s). Regarding the complete study: In an earlier analysis of approximately 500 of the donors, less than 350 Gb of sequence data and some 120 million unique TCR beta sequences from about 179 million T cells were reported. Donor age, sex, ethnicity and CMV serostatus were compiled alongside the repertoire data. Besides the first cohort of some 670 subjects, a separate validation cohort made up of roughly 120 different subjects was used. An early release covering roughly 640 HLA-typed donors comprised about 320 gigabases of sequencing data and 85 million or so unique TCR sequences. In a later analysis, previously published TCR beta repertoires from fewer than 750 donors were re-analyzed and high-resolution HLA genotyping was added so that TCR occurrence patterns could be studied. A later genetic analysis took genome-wide SNP genotypes for about 65% of the 666 donors and used that subset as a discovery cohort. All discovery cohort repertoires had been generated using a single sequencing platform. The number of typed donors differed by locus: about 620-640 for A, B, C, DRB1 and DQB1; some 500 for DQA1; roughly 600 for DPA1; and around 450 for DPB1. Across some 400 genotyped donors of the cohort, an average of about 240,000 unique TCR beta nucleotide sequences per donor were sequenced, and 15% to 20% of those sequences were non-productive. The study was designed to test whether signatures of past pathogen exposure could be identified by cataloging public T cell receptors. Among the roughly 370 genotyped donors, about 85% belonged to the genetic ancestry cluster associated with self-reported Caucasian donors. Four or five DR-DQ haplotypes were treated as single units for association and clustering because of strong linkage in the cohort. To predict cytomegalovirus infection status, the study combined high-throughput TCR immunosequencing, statistical association of individual TCRs with disease status, and machine learning. Rather than drawing on any new phenotypic data, the later analysis identified candidate immune exposures from TCR beta sequences and the way those sequences occurred across donors. HLA typing covered class I and class II loci at four-digit resolution. The T cell repertoires of some 670 subjects were profiled by immunosequencing and related to cytomegalovirus serostatus. An earlier analysis of 587 of the donors used high-throughput TCR beta sequencing to judge whether each TCR beta V gene segment behaved as functional or pseudogenic. Broader findings and caveats from the paper: Because HLA typing was missing for some donors at each locus, association tests included only the typed subset. In a later analysis, 15,000 to 20,000 TCR beta sequences were associated with specific HLA alleles at a false discovery rate of 0.05. The authors suggested that the approach could potentially be generalized to other disease states and immunological phenotypes. A later analysis found that TCR association rates varied across HLA loci, with DRB1 alleles showing the most associated TCRs and HLA-C alleles the fewest. In the study, 150 to 200 TCR beta chains were listed as associated with cytomegalovirus. Compared with the approximately 670-donor mean, donors in an Asian-associated ancestry cluster had fewer N-insertions in productive TCRs, according to a later genetic analysis. The only immune exposure information available for the cohort was CMV serostatus. When HLA alleles, especially DR and DQ, strongly co-occurred, attributing TCR associations to individual alleles was difficult. In a later analysis, several top co-occurrence clusters were reported to appear linked to parvovirus B19, influenza, CMV and Epstein-Barr virus. Some IMGT-functional V segments, including TRBV6-2 and TRBV6-3, could not be distinguished by the 87-base-pair reads and were therefore excluded. In a later analysis, most CMV-associated TCR beta chains were found to appear HLA-restricted, with HLA associations seemingly driven largely by CMV exposure. A later analysis found that HLA-associated TCR beta chains were more clonally expanded and had lower generation probabilities than equally common non-associated chains. A further reported finding was that TCR beta sequences accurately predicted the HLA-A and HLA-B alleles for most subjects in the first cohort. V-gene and J-gene trimming of TCR beta chains was associated with a missense DCLRE1C variant in a later genetic analysis, and the association was replicated in an independent cohort. In vitro tests confirmed that a few of the cytomegalovirus-associated TCR beta chains recognize cytomegalovirus antigens. While some public TCRs were present in many individuals, most TCR sequences turned up only very rarely across donors. Sequencing depth was assumed to be roughly uniform across donors in the presence/absence analyses, though that assumption may not hold. Cytomegalovirus status was reported to be diagnosed by the classifier with high specificity and sensitivity in both the original and validation cohorts. A cluster of highly shared sequence variants was judged likely to represent a technical artifact of the sequencing pipeline. In this cohort, only TCR beta chains were sequenced, and detectable features were limited by the absence of alpha or paired-chain data. In an earlier analysis of 587 of the donors, most TCR beta V segments appeared in productive rearrangements about 90% or about 30% of the time, broadly matching IMGT annotations. Correlated functional status among segregating V segments might be attributable to linkage disequilibrium, but an unknown experimental factor could not be ruled out. The earlier analysis of 587 of the donors excluded roughly 16 rarely observed V segments, including chromosome 9 orphons, because counts were too low.

The cohort consisted of hundreds of healthy bone marrow donors. At the time of sampling, every cohort member was nominally healthy, though immune exposures that went unrecorded were likely present. The donor was CMV seronegative and was included in the group of a few hundred seronegative cohort members. Each donor provided a peripheral blood sample, and peripheral blood mononuclear cells were used for TCR beta sequencing. The Qiagen DNeasy Blood Extraction Kit was used to extract genomic DNA from the blood cell samples. Worth noting for this clone: Its antigen remains unidentified. Base qualities were left out, and no much larger clone turns up one base away.

Library preparation used the immunoSEQ multiplex PCR assay. The multiplex PCR relied on a mix of 60 forward primers for TCR Vbeta segments and 13 reverse primers for TCR Jbeta segments. The CDR3 region of rearranged TCR beta genes was amplified from genomic DNA by a multiplex PCR assay. Amplified TCR beta libraries were sequenced as 87-base-pair reads on the Illumina HiSeq System. From the authors' description of their analysis: A later analysis tallied some 79 million unique TCR beta chains across the roughly 610 repertoires, and approximately 12 million of those chains were shared by two or more donors. Raw reads were error-corrected and collapsed into unique sequences with a nearest-neighbor algorithm that merged closely related sequences to remove PCR and sequencing errors. CDR3 sequences were aligned to IMGT reference sequences to assign V, D and J gene segments. For a sequence to be retained, a match of at least six nucleotides was required to both a V gene segment and a J gene segment. A rearrangement counted as productive if the CDR3 had no stop codons and remained in frame with V and J, and every other rearrangement counted as non-productive. CDR3 was defined according to IMGT convention as the region running from the second conserved V-encoded cysteine to the conserved J-encoded phenylalanine. The earlier analysis of some 540 of the donors excluded any sequence lacking an unambiguous match to a single V gene segment. In an earlier analysis of several hundred of the donors, V segments were called functional above 56.7% productive rearrangements and were called segregating when the between-donor standard deviation exceeded 5%. A statistical classification framework was built to diagnose cytomegalovirus status from the catalog of TCR beta chain sequences. V and J gene assignment, in a later analysis, came from comparing TCR nucleotide sequences with IMGT/GENE-DB human TR gene sequences. A later analysis assigned CDR3 sequences and most-parsimonious VDJ recombination scenarios with the TCRdist pipeline. In a later analysis, every TCR beta chain was defined by the combination of its CDR3 amino acid sequence and its V-gene family, and reads without a unique V-gene family were dropped. To address suspected cross-contamination and a sequencing artifact, a later analysis removed roughly 640 highly shared, low-generation-probability nucleotide sequences. In a later analysis, a clonal expansion index was calculated for each public chain from normalized within-repertoire ranks of inferred template counts. Generation probabilities in a later analysis came from a VDJ recombination model fitted to out-of-frame rearrangements, and those results were checked against IGoR. Hypergeometric tests were used in a later analysis to score TCR-TCR, TCR-HLA and TCR-CMV co-occurrence, with a repertoire-size bias correction applied to the TCR pairs. To estimate false discovery rates, a later analysis permuted the HLA or CMV assignments 20 times. In a later analysis, co-occurring TCRs were grouped with DBSCAN, and TCRdist sequence similarity was added when clustering was performed within HLA-allele-positive subsets. Repertoires with fewer than 30,000 or more than 120,000 public chains were left out of co-occurrence clustering, as were four to six repertoires with anomalous nucleotide sharing. In its TCRdb copy, this immuneACCESS table keeps in-frame sequences only and misses some clones. Where compared with another copy, unresolved V genes explain less than half of these, and the others have no known cause. V and J calls and clone size are given by that table; D and trimming were obtained from the DNA. Counted in this sample were about 140,000 clones; 77% of them appeared once. Jointly, the top ten make up more than 1.1% of the sample.

CDR1 and CDR2 (MGHRA, YSYEKL) derive from the germline V gene. V loses 1 base, J loses 9 bases, and the germline ends lie 10 bases apart. The CDR3 measures 14 amino acids from cysteine to phenylalanine. The only DNA kept is the CDR3, 42 bases in frame from the first base. The sample consisted of PBMCs. The rearranged segments are TRBV4-1 and TRBJ1-6; no D segment can be confidently identified. The source is a woman aged 40 to 55 in good health and CMV-seronegative. CDR3 reads: CASSQATTASPLHF. In nucleotides, the sequence is TGCGCCAGCAGCCAAGCGACAACAGCTTCACCCCTCCACTTT.